What follows are 14 T cell receptor beta chains derived from one specimen sequenced in a study of cytomegalovirus exposure and HLA in healthy donors. Amplification used 60 Vbeta primers and 13 Jbeta primers. TCRdb's copy holds only in-frame clones and misses some; the assay was immunoSEQ multiplex PCR. Reported are fewer than 40,000 clones; the ten largest clones contain approximately 2%. The source material was PBMCs. The receptors stem from a woman in her thirties or forties in good health and CMV-seropositive.

The chain joins TRBV25-1 to TRBJ2-2, with 8 positions matching TRBD2. The trim removed 9 bases at V and 0 bases at J, leaving 9 bases unmatched. The CDR3 has 16 residues. Germline-derived CDR1 and CDR2 are MGHDK and SYGVNS. CDR3 DNA: TGTGCCAGTACTGGGTCCGGGAGGGCGAACACCGGGGAGCTGTTTTTT. It encodes CASTGSGRANTGELFF.

The CDR3 nucleotides are TGTGCCAGCAGCTTCCGGGGTCTAAATTCACCCCTCCACTTT. Its protein is CASSFRGLNSPLHF. The V gene is TRBV7-2, the J gene TRBJ1-6; the D is unclear. V lost 3 bases, J lost 7 bases, and 10 bases lay in between. CDR1 and CDR2 from the germline V gene are SGHTA and FQGNSA. The CDR3 has 14 amino acids.

CDR3 DNA: TGCAGCGCCACGGAGTCCTACAATGAGCAGTTCTTC. The encoded protein is CSATESYNEQFF. This chain joins TRBV29-1 and TRBJ2-1; no definite D call. Looked up from germline, CDR1 is SQVTM and CDR2 is ANQGSEA. Between the trimmed V and J ends, which lost 7 bases and 1 base, there was a span of 8 bases. This CDR3 has 12 residues.

V usage is TRBV25-1 and J usage is TRBJ1-2; TRBD1 matches at 7 bases. This CDR3 has 18 amino acids. Germline CDR1 and CDR2: MGHDK and SYGVNS. With 3 bases clipped from V and 1 base from J, the junction kept 14 bases outside the gene matches. CDR3 region: CASSDTGQRSLDNYGYTF. CDR3 DNA sequence: TGTGCCAGCAGTGACACGGGACAGAGGTCCCTCGATAACTATGGCTACACCTTC.

This chain links TRBV5-6 with TRBJ2-5; D may be TRBD1 (5 bases). The ends were cut back, 4 bases at V and 1 base at J, with 8 bases in the middle. This CDR3 contains 13 residues. CDR1 is SGHDT and CDR2 is YYEEEE in the germline V gene. CDR3 coding DNA: TGTGCCAGCAGCCCCGACAGCCAAGAGACCCAGTACTTC. This codes for CASSPDSQETQYF.

This rearrangement joins TRBV27 to TRBJ1-1; TRBD1 matches 9 bases. The CDR3 length is 20 residues. Per germline, CDR1 MNHEY and CDR2 SMNVEV (reference sequence). Losses at the gene ends were 5 bases for V and 2 bases for J; bases not matched to a gene: 21. The CDR3 DNA follows: TGTGCCAGCAGTCCTTTCACAACTTCCGGGACAGGGAGGTCCAACACTGAAGCTTTCTTT. It is translated as CASSPFTTSGTGRSNTEAFF.

This sequence joins TRBV9 and TRBJ1-5; 7 nucleotides agree with TRBD1. Germline CDR1 is SGDLS and CDR2 is YYNGEE. CDR3 length: 15 residues. With 2 bases clipped from V and 1 base from J, the junction kept 3 bases outside the gene matches. The CDR3 here is CASSVGQASNQPQHF. CDR3 nucleotide sequence: TGTGCCAGCAGCGTTGGACAGGCCAGCAATCAGCCCCAGCATTTT.

V usage is TRBV7-9 and J usage is TRBJ2-1; D is possibly TRBD2 (5 bases). CDR3 length: 18 amino acids. V lost 5 bases to trimming and J lost 0 bases, with 20 bases between them. Looked up from germline, CDR1 is SEHNR and CDR2 is FQNEAQ (reference sequence). CDR3 in DNA: TGTGCCAGCAGCCCCAAAAGGATCGAAAGCGGCTCCTACAATGAGCAGTTCTTC. As protein: CASSPKRIESGSYNEQFF.

The CDR3 nucleotides read TGTGCCAGCAGCCCAAGGACAGGGGAAGAAAAACTGTTTTTT. Amino acids: CASSPRTGEEKLFF. J is TRBJ1-4 and V is TRBV9; 9 nucleotides align to TRBD1. Germline V gene data show CDR1 as SGDLS and CDR2 as YYNGEE. The CDR3 has 14 amino acids. With V trimmed by 4 bases and J by 8 bases, 6 bases remained unmatched.

With regard to this clone: A read error is likely, as this CDR3 ends without the conserved phenylalanine or tryptophan. The rearrangement joins TRBV30 to TRBJ1-2, with D maybe TRBD1 (6 bases). Germline CDR1 is GTSNPN and CDR2 is SVGIG (reference sequence). The CDR3 extends over 13 amino acids. Trimming took off 2 bases at V and 5 bases at J, with 12 bases between the two ends. For the CDR3, the DNA is TGTGCCTGGAGTAAGGGGGGGGTATATGGCTACACCCTC. It is translated as CAWSKGGVYGYTL.

V is TRBV5-4 and J is TRBJ1-2; perhaps TRBD1 as D (6 bases). Looked up from germline, CDR1 is SGHNT and CDR2 is YYREEE (reference sequence). V was shortened by 5 bases and J by 8 bases, with 19 bases between the two germline ends. This CDR3 has 14 residues. CDR3 loop: CASSPGSGGGGYTF. The CDR3 DNA follows: TGTGCCAGCAGTCCTGGGAGCGGGGGCGGGGGCTACACCTTC.

The CDR3 spells CAAGWGPGEFGKLFF. In DNA form, the CDR3 reads TGTGCCGCAGGGTGGGGGCCAGGGGAATTTGGAAAACTGTTTTTT. The rearrangement joins TRBV6-5 to TRBJ1-4; a weak D match, TRBD1 (6 bases). The V end was cut by 11 bases, the J end by 10 bases, with 26 bases between. This CDR3 comprises 15 residues. Germline V gene lookup returns CDR1 MNHEY and CDR2 SVGAGI.

The chain combines TRBV7-2 with TRBJ1-2; D call uncertain. Trimming cost V 5 bases and J 0 bases, with 7 bases left between them. Germline V gives CDR1 SGHTA, CDR2 FQGNSA. The CDR3 is made up of 13 amino acids. In DNA form, the CDR3 reads TGTGCCAGCAGCCCAACTACTAACTATGGCTACACCTTC. Encoded protein: CASSPTTNYGYTF.

The chain has TRBV5-4 and TRBJ1-2; perhaps TRBD1 as D (5 bases). Trimming pared 0 bases from V and 5 bases from J, leaving 20 bases between. In germline, CDR1 is SGHNT, CDR2 YYREEE (reference sequence). CDR3 length: 17 residues. The CDR3 reads CASSLGGFQARVYGYTF. The CDR3 DNA follows: TGTGCCAGCAGCTTGGGGGGCTTCCAGGCCCGTGTTTATGGCTACACCTTC.